This T cell receptor (beta chain) comes out of a study of blood T cell repertoires in COVID-19. Study context: Samples came from the United States, Italy and Spain, spanning acute and convalescent COVID-19. Sources were T cells, B-cell-depleted T cells, or PBMCs; the material itself was cDNA or gDNA.

Under the authors' procedure: Reference gene primer amplification gave estimated nucleated cell counts. Method: immunoSEQ multiplex PCR; TCRdb's copy keeps in-frame clones and lacks some. For V, J and clone size, that table is used; D and trimming come from the DNA. The table has hundreds of thousands of clones, over 80% seen once. The CDR3 covers 14 residues. V shed 3 bases and J shed 3 bases, with 9 bases lying between them. Per germline, CDR1 MGHRA and CDR2 YSYEKL. The material sequenced was peripheral blood. The sequence was collected from a woman under 30 with acute or convalescent COVID-19. This chain connects TRBV4-1 to TRBJ1-3; no clear D. CDR3 sequence (DNA): TGCGCCAGCAGCCAGTCAGGCGTTGGAAACACCATATATTTT. Protein sequence: CASSQSGVGNTIYF.